Below are 13 T cell receptor beta chains sequenced from a single sample in a study of glioma-infiltrating T cells. The iRepertoire nested amplicon-rescue multiplex PCR amplified TCR alpha and beta CDR3s from RNA. TCRdb reanalysed the multiplex PCR reads using MiXCR and keeps one entry per CDR3 protein. Of 150,000 to 200,000 distinct CDR3 sequences listed, about 31% are singletons. Sequencing input: glioma tissue, nonneoplastic brain tissue, or PBMCs (not recorded which). All receptors derive from a human donor with low-grade glioma or glioblastoma, undergoing nonglioma brain surgery, or in good health (not recorded which).

This clonotype was seen only a few times. V is TRBV29-1 and J is TRBJ2-7; D ambiguous. Between the trimmed V and J ends, which lost 3 bases and 2 bases, there was a span of 14 bases. This CDR3 is built from 14 residues. Germline V lookup: CDR1 SQVTM, CDR2 ANQGSEA. The CDR3 spells CSVESAVNAYEQYF. CDR3 nucleotide sequence: TGCAGCGTTGAGTCGGCAGTTAATGCCTACGAGCAGTACTTC.

Of note for this clonotype: One end of the junction does not line up with germline, which may come from a read error. The J gene is TRBJ2-3, the V gene TRBV11-2, with D uncertain. From germline, CDR1 is SGHAT and CDR2 FQNNGV. The CDR3 is made up of 15 amino acids. The CDR3 bases are TGTACCAGCAGCTTAGCTTTTGGGAATTCAGATACGCAGTATTTT. Amino acids: CTSSLAFGNSDTQYF.

The sample holds many counts of this clonotype. The chain combines TRBV28 with TRBJ2-7; D is unresolved. The germline V and J ends were trimmed by 3 bases and 4 bases, with 10 bases remaining between them. This CDR3 region has 13 residues. In germline, CDR1 is MDHEN, CDR2 SYDVKM. CDR3 bases: TGTGCCAGCAGTTTCCCGGCAGGTTACGAGCAGTACTTC. Translating it yields CASSFPAGYEQYF.

The rearrangement uses TRBV20-1 and TRBJ2-5, with 7 bases that match TRBD1. The CDR3 contains 16 residues. Trimming took 5 bases from V and 3 from J; bases not matched to a gene: 15. Germline assignment: CDR1 DFQATT and CDR2 SNEGSKA (reference sequence). The CDR3 here is CSAGPPGTVKKETQYF. CDR3 in DNA: TGCAGTGCTGGACCCCCCGGGACAGTTAAGAAAGAGACCCAGTACTTC.

This clonotype has at least ten counts. CDR3 sequence reads: CASSAGQGTYNEQFF. CDR3 in DNA: TGTGCCAGCAGTGCTGGACAGGGGACCTACAATGAGCAGTTCTTC. This rearrangement joins TRBV27 to TRBJ2-1; 9 nucleotides line up with TRBD1. The CDR3 is 15 amino acids. The junction had 4 bases not matched to a gene; V was cut back by 5 bases and J by 2 bases. Looked up from germline, CDR1 is MNHEY and CDR2 is SMNVEV (reference sequence).

Concerning this clonotype itself: A single base separates this from a much larger clone, so it may be a read error. The chain joins TRBV14 to TRBJ1-2; D ambiguous. This CDR3 comprises 15 residues. Germline CDR1 is SGHDN and CDR2 is FVKESK. This CDR3 reads CASSHGLRANYSYTF. The CDR3 coding sequence is TGTGCCAGCAGTCACGGACTCAGAGCTAACTATAGCTACACCTTC.

The rearrangement links TRBV4-1 to TRBJ2-1; D gene unclear. Trimming removed 0 bases at V and 8 bases at J, with 8 bases between. Germline CDR1 MGHRA, CDR2 YSYEKL. The CDR3 is 13 amino acids. CDR3 sequence: CASSQDPGYEQFF. CDR3 nucleotides: TGCGCCAGCAGCCAAGATCCCGGCTATGAGCAGTTCTTC.

This clonotype has ten or more counts. This sequence joins TRBV7-2 and TRBJ1-6, with a weak D call TRBD1 (5 bases). The germline gives CDR1 SGHTA, CDR2 FQGNSA. This CDR3 is built from 14 residues. V lost 10 bases and J 0 bases, leaving 10 bases between the germline ends. The CDR3 nucleotides are TGTGCCATCCTTGGGGGCTCCTATAATTCACCCCTCCACTTT. Residues: CAILGGSYNSPLHF.

This clonotype was picked up many times. The chain has TRBV4-3 and TRBJ1-1; tentative D call: TRBD1 (6 bases). Trimming removed 0 bases at V and 3 bases at J, with 14 bases between. Per the germline V gene, CDR1 is LGHNA and CDR2 is YSLEER. This CDR3 is 16 amino acids long. CDR3 nucleotides: TGCGCCAGCAGCCAAGATCAGGGGATAGGCGACACTGAAGCTTTCTTT. Its translation: CASSQDQGIGDTEAFF.

Remarks on this clonotype: One junction end disagrees with the germline gene, perhaps due to a read error. The genes are TRBV4-1 and TRBJ2-3, with D possibly TRBD1 on 6 matching bases. CDR3 length equals 15 residues. Germline lookup yields CDR1 MGHRA and CDR2 YSYEKL. CDR3 in DNA: TGCGCCAGCAGCTCCCGACAGGCTAGCACAGGTACGCAGTATTTT. Encoded protein: CASSSRQASTGTQYF.

Details on this clonotype: A much larger clone lies one base from this, so it may be a read error. V gene TRBV4-1 combines with J gene TRBJ1-1; D uncertain. The CDR3 has 15 residues. CDR1 and CDR2 (germline): MGHRA, YSYEKL. CDR3 region: CARSQARVANTEAFF. CDR3 nucleotide sequence: TGCGCCAGAAGCCAAGCAAGGGTGGCGAACACTGAAGCTTTCTTT.

In its sample, this clonotype was seen many times. CDR3 protein: CASRGHRNQPQHF. In DNA form, the CDR3 reads TGTGCCAGTAGAGGACACCGCAATCAGCCCCAGCATTTT. This chain joins TRBV19 and TRBJ1-5; perhaps TRBD1 as D (5 bases). CDR3 size: 13 residues. V was shortened by 6 bases and J by 2 bases, with 8 bases between the two germline ends. CDR1 LNHDA and CDR2 SQIVND come from the germline V gene (reference sequence). Variable domain in full (rest from reference TRBV19 and TRBJ1-5): DGGITQSPKYLFRKEGQNVTLSCEQNLNHDAMYWYRQDPGQGLRLIYYSQIVNDFQKGDIAEGYSVSREKKESFPLTVTSAQKNPTAFYLCASRGHRNQPQHFGDGTRLSIL.

As regards this clonotype: An end of the junction differs from the germline gene, which may be a read error. The rearrangement links TRBV27 to TRBJ2-3; no firm D call. CDR3 size: 15 residues. Germline V CDR1 and CDR2: MNHEY, SMNVEV (reference sequence). CDR3 sequence reads: CASSTLEDYTDMQYF. DNA for the CDR3: TGTGCCAGCAGTACTCTAGAGGATTACACAGATATGCAGTATTTT.